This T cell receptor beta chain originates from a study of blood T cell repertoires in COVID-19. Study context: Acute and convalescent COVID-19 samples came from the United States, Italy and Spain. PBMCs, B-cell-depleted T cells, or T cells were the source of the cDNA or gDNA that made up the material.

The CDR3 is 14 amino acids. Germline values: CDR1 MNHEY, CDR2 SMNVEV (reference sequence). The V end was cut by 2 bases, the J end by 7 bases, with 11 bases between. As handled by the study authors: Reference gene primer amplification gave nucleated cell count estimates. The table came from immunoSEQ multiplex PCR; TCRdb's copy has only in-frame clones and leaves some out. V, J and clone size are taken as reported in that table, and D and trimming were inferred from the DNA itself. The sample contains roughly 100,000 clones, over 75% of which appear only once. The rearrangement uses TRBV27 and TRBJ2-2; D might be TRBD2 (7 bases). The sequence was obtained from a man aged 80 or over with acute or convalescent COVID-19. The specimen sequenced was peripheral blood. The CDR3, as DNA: TGTGCCAGCAGTTTAGAGAGGGGGGGCGGGGAGCTGTTTTTT. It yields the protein CASSLERGGGELFF.